The 23 T cell receptor beta chains presented below share a single source sample, sequenced in a study of Graves' ophthalmopathy and Graves' hyperthyroidism. Scientists amplified the TCR beta CDR3 regions from RNA transcripts. Amplification began with first-round RT-PCR using HTBI primers, then second-round multiplex PCR was performed. One entry per CDR3 protein results from TCRdb running MiXCR on the multiplex PCR reads. Seen here are some 750,000 distinct CDR3 sequences, around 40% observed once, and the top ten hold 44%. The sequencing input was peripheral blood. The receptors here all came from an adult man with Graves' ophthalmopathy.

This sequence joins TRBV20-1 and TRBJ1-6; D is perhaps TRBD1 (5 bases). This CDR3 contains 17 residues. Trimming removed 4 bases from V and 9 bases from J, with 25 bases in between. Germline values: CDR1 DFQATT, CDR2 SNEGSKA (reference sequence). The CDR3 nucleotides read TGCAGTGCTACCCCCCCCGGTATAGGGGCTTTCGGTTCACCCCTCCACTTT. Its translation is CSATPPGIGAFGSPLHF.

This clonotype was detected many times. The chain couples TRBV2 to TRBJ1-2; maybe TRBD1 (5 bases). In germline, CDR1 is SNHLY, CDR2 FYNNEI. V was cut by 1 base and J by 7 bases, with 10 bases left in between. The CDR3 is 13 amino acids. The CDR3 is CASSEVREGGYTF. The CDR3 DNA follows: TGTGCCAGCAGTGAAGTCAGGGAGGGTGGCTACACCTTC.

This clonotype was recorded many times. The V and J genes are TRBV29-1 and TRBJ1-1; D ambiguous. The V gene lost 2 bases and the J gene lost 1 base, with 11 bases spanning the gap. This CDR3 has 14 residues. Germline V gene sequence: CDR1 SQVTM, CDR2 ANQGSEA. The CDR3: CSVEFGLENTEAFF. In DNA form, the CDR3 reads TGCAGCGTTGAATTCGGATTGGAGAACACTGAAGCTTTCTTT.

The chain links TRBV7-2 to TRBJ2-7, with D hard to call. The CDR3 has 13 amino acids. V lost 3 bases to trimming and J lost 6 bases, with 12 bases between them. Germline CDR1 and CDR2: SGHTA and FQGNSA. CDR3 sequence reads: CASSLAGRVEQYF. In DNA form, the CDR3 reads TGTGCCAGCAGCTTGGCAGGTAGGGTCGAGCAGTACTTC. Looking up the rest from reference TRBV7-2 and TRBJ2-7 gives the full variable domain: GAGVSQSPSNKVTEKGKDVELRCDPISGHTALYWYRQSLGQGLEFLIYFQGNSAPDKSGLPSDRFSAERTGGSVSTLTIQRTQQEDSAVYLCASSLAGRVEQYFGPGTRLTVT.

This clonotype was picked up many times. The rearrangement links TRBV7-8 to TRBJ2-2; the D is unclear. CDR1 SGHVS and CDR2 FQNEAQ come from the germline V gene. V lost 1 base and J 3 bases, leaving 3 bases between the germline ends. The CDR3 is 13 residues long. The CDR3 nucleotides read TGTGCCAGCAGCTTAGATTACACCGGGGAGCTGTTTTTT. The encoded protein is CASSLDYTGELFF.

This clonotype was counted many times. The chain recombines TRBV2 with TRBJ2-5; 7 bases are a match to TRBD1. Trimming removed 8 bases from V and 2 bases from J; junction bases left unmatched: 2. Germline V CDR1 and CDR2: SNHLY, FYNNEI. The length of the CDR3 is 12 residues. CDR3 nucleotide sequence: TGTGCCAGCCGGGACAGACAAGAGACCCAGTACTTC. Residues: CASRDRQETQYF. Full variable domain (missing parts from reference TRBV2 and TRBJ2-5): EPEVTQTPSHQVTQMGQEVILRCVPISNHLYFYWYRQILGQKVEFLVSFYNNEISEKSEIFDDQFSVERPDGSNFTLKIRSTKLEDSAMYFCASRDRQETQYFGPGTRLLVL.

The chain has TRBV7-9 and TRBJ2-5; 16 nucleotides align to TRBD2. The CDR3 is 19 residues long. In germline, CDR1 is SEHNR, CDR2 FQNEAQ (reference sequence). With 0 bases clipped from V and 5 bases from J, the junction kept 9 bases outside the gene matches. The CDR3 DNA is TGTGCCAGCAGCTTAGCGCCGGGACTAGCGGGGGGGCCGGGGGAGACCCAGTACTTC. It encodes CASSLAPGLAGGPGETQYF.

For this clonotype: It is likely a read error, because the conserved phenylalanine at the end of the CDR3 is missing. The V call is TRBV6-2 or TRBV6-3, the J call TRBJ2-5; 8 bases align to TRBD2. Germline assignment: CDR1 MNHEY and CDR2 SVGEGT. The CDR3 is made up of 12 amino acids. V was pared by 9 bases and J by 5 bases, with 5 bases of the junction left unmatched. In DNA form, the CDR3 reads TGTGCCAGTTCGGGGGGGGGCGAGACCCAGTACGTC. Amino acid sequence: CASSGGGETQYV.

The CDR3 DNA reads as TGTGCCAGCAGCTTCATCCTACAGTGGACTAGCGGGAGTGTGCGCCAAGAGACCCAGTACTTC. It yields the protein CASSFILQWTSGSVRQETQYF. The rearrangement uses TRBV7-9 and TRBJ2-5; TRBD2 matches 13 bases. The V and J ends lost 3 bases and 1 base, in that order; junction bases with no gene match: 17. This CDR3 contains 21 residues. Germline loops: CDR1 SEHNR, CDR2 FQNEAQ (reference sequence).

The chain uses TRBV18 and TRBJ1-2; D might be TRBD1 (6 bases). Germline CDR1 and CDR2: KGHSH and LQKENI. CDR3 length equals 14 residues. V lost 2 bases and J 1 base, leaving 8 bases between the germline ends. CDR3: CASSPGQHNYGYTF. CDR3 bases: TGTGCCAGCTCACCAGGACAGCATAACTATGGCTACACCTTC.

A note on this clonotype: The junction differs from germline at one of its ends, possibly a read error. The chain recombines TRBV24-1 with TRBJ1-5, with 8 bases fitting TRBD1. The CDR3 runs 15 residues. Germline V lookup: CDR1 KGHDR, CDR2 SFDVKD. The CDR3 DNA sequence: TGTGCCACCAGTGCTAGCAGGGGGCTCCATCAGCCCCGGCATTTT. This gives the protein CATSASRGLHQPRHF.

This clonotype was observed a single time. The conserved final phenylalanine or tryptophan is absent from the CDR3, which likely points to a read error. V is TRBV11-2 and J is TRBJ2-7, with 7 bases aligning to TRBD2. The CDR3 is 14 residues long. The junction had 10 bases not matched to a gene; V was cut back by 6 bases and J by 5 bases. The germline CDR1 and CDR2 sequences are SGHAT and FQNNGV. The DNA for the CDR3 is TGTGCCAGCAGTCCCAGACTAGCTCCCCACGAGCAGTACCTC. Its protein is CASSPRLAPHEQYL.

This clonotype occurred a few times. The V and J genes are TRBV7-8 and TRBJ1-5; a possible D gene is TRBD1 (5 bases). CDR3 size: 17 residues. The ends were cut back, 2 bases at V and 7 bases at J, with 21 bases in the middle. Germline CDR1 SGHVS, CDR2 FQNEAQ. This CDR3 is CASSLSGIPGPGQPQHF. The DNA of the CDR3 is TGTGCCAGCAGCTTATCCGGGATTCCGGGACCCGGCCAGCCCCAGCATTTT. Filled out from reference TRBV7-8 and TRBJ1-5, the complete variable domain reads GAGVSQSPRYKVAKRGQDVALRCDPISGHVSLFWYQQALGQGPEFLTYFQNEAQLDKSGLPSDRFFAERPEGSVSTLKIQRTQQEDSAVYLCASSLSGIPGPGQPQHFGDGTRLSIL.

Turning to this clonotype: The junction shows a germline mismatch at one end, possibly a read error. V usage is TRBV10-3 and J usage is TRBJ2-6, with D tentatively TRBD1 or TRBD2 (6 bases each). This CDR3 comprises 13 residues. Germline V gene sequence: CDR1 ENHRY, CDR2 SYGVKD. CDR3 nucleotides: TGTGCCATCAGTGAGCTGCCCCAGGGGACTGAAGCTTTC. It is translated as CAISELPQGTEAF.

The chain carries TRBV25-1 and TRBJ1-2; a weak D match, TRBD1 (5 bases). Germline CDR1 is MGHDK and CDR2 is SYGVNS. This CDR3 region has 17 residues. V was pared by 2 bases and J by 4 bases, with 20 bases between. Written as DNA, the CDR3 is TGTGCCAGCAGTGAACCCCGAGAAAGGGGCCGCGGCTATGGCTACACCTTC. Its protein product is CASSEPRERGRGYGYTF.

This chain uses TRBV11-2 with TRBJ1-1; D remains unclear. The CDR3 has 16 residues. V was pared by 1 base and J by 6 bases, with 18 bases between. Germline V gene lookup returns CDR1 SGHAT and CDR2 FQNNGV. CDR3 in DNA: TGTGCCAGCAGCTTAGTGTCTTTCATGTCTCGACCTGAAGCTTTCTTT. This encodes CASSLVSFMSRPEAFF.

The rearrangement joins TRBV30 to TRBJ1-2; TRBD1 might be the D (6 bases). CDR1 and CDR2 from the germline V gene are GTSNPN and SVGIG (reference sequence). V lost 3 bases, J lost 8 bases, and 7 bases lay in between. The CDR3 has 10 amino acids. The CDR3 reads CAWRQGGYTF. In DNA, the CDR3 is TGTGCCTGGAGACAGGGAGGCTACACCTTC. The entire variable domain, with the rest obtained from reference TRBV30 and TRBJ1-2, is as follows: SQTIHQWPATLVQPVGSPLSLECTVEGTSNPNLYWYRQAAGRGLQLLFYSVGIGQISSEVPQNLSASRPQDRQFILSSKKLLLSDSGFYLCAWRQGGYTFGSGTRLTVV.

Of note for this clonotype: A much larger clonotype is one base distant, so this may be a read error. The chain has TRBV24-1 and TRBJ1-4; no reliable D call. Germline V lookup: CDR1 KGHDR, CDR2 SFDVKD. The CDR3 runs to 13 residues. The CDR3 bases are TGTGCCATCAGTGATCGGGCGTTCGAAAAACTGTTTTTT. Translation gives CAISDRAFEKLFF.

This clonotype was counted once. The chain recombines TRBV7-6 with TRBJ1-2; D possibly corresponds to TRBD1 (5 bases). Trimming shortened V by 5 bases and J by 8 bases, and 24 bases separated the two germline ends. Germline loops: CDR1 SGHVS, CDR2 FNYEAQ. This CDR3 contains 16 residues. The CDR3 DNA follows: TGTGCCAGCAGCGAAAGGGAGACAAGCGGGGGAAGAGGCTACACCTTC. Its translation: CASSERETSGGRGYTF.

This sequence joins TRBV20-1 and TRBJ1-6; TRBD1 is a possible D gene (5 bases). The length of the CDR3 is 17 residues. Per germline, CDR1 DFQATT and CDR2 SNEGSKA (reference sequence). Trimming left V 0 bases short and J 3 bases short, with 15 bases between. Written as DNA, the CDR3 is TGCAGTGCTAGAGATTCCCCGACAGACTTCTATAATTCACCCCTCCACTTT. Translating gives CSARDSPTDFYNSPLHF.

CDR3 protein: CASTGDFSGNTIYF. The CDR3 DNA follows: TGTGCCAGCACGGGGGATTTCTCTGGAAACACCATATATTTT. This chain connects TRBV25-1 to TRBJ1-3, with a weak D call TRBD1 (5 bases). In germline, CDR1 is MGHDK, CDR2 SYGVNS. There are 14 residues in the CDR3. The ends were cut back, 7 bases at V and 0 bases at J, with 10 bases in the middle.

Only a few counts were recorded for this clonotype. V is TRBV30 and J is TRBJ1-4; D might be TRBD1 (6 bases). Germline V lookup: CDR1 GTSNPN, CDR2 SVGIG (reference sequence). The CDR3 contains 12 residues. Trimming left V 1 base short and J 8 bases short, with 8 bases between. The CDR3: CAWSARGEKLFF. CDR3 nucleotides: TGTGCCTGGAGTGCCAGGGGCGAAAAACTGTTTTTT.

The CDR3 bases are TGCAGCGTTGAAAGCTCCCCGATCGCGGGAGCGTCCTACGAGCAGTACTTC. This translates into CSVESSPIAGASYEQYF. The chain combines TRBV29-1 with TRBJ2-7; 7 bases line up with TRBD2. This CDR3 is 17 amino acids long. Germline V gene lookup returns CDR1 SQVTM and CDR2 ANQGSEA. V shed 2 bases, J shed 1 base, and the junction held 14 bases outside the gene matches.